The 27 T cell receptor beta chains given below trace back to one sample, sequenced in a study of beta chain features in type 1 diabetes. Whole-study results and caveats: Shortening that was moderate but significant affected the TCRB CDR3s of Type 1 diabetes patients in all four CD4+ subsets.

Isolated RNA was reverse transcribed in full, so expressed TCRB transcripts were sequenced. Clones were sequenced by immunoSEQ multiplex PCR, and TCRdb holds only the in-frame ones, with some missing. The sample has 300,000 or so clones, around 15% seen once. Their target antigens are unknown. Material for sequencing was naive CD4+ T cells from blood. These receptors all come from a man aged 25 to 40 with type 1 diabetes.

There are a few counts of this clone. The rearrangement joins TRBV7-8 to TRBJ2-3, with D tentatively TRBD2 (5 bases). This CDR3 has 14 amino acids. CDR1 SGHVS and CDR2 FQNEAQ come from the germline V gene. V was pared by 5 bases and J by 5 bases, with 14 bases between. The DNA for the CDR3 is TGTGCCAGCAGCCTAGGGCGGGTTCTAGATACGCAGTATTTT. Its translation is CASSLGRVLDTQYF.

CDR3 nucleotides: TGTGCCAGCAGTCTTTATCGGAACACTGAAGCTTTCTTT. Its protein product is CASSLYRNTEAFF. V and J are TRBV28 and TRBJ1-1, with D uncertain. The V end lost 5 bases, the J end lost 1 base, and 8 bases lay between the germline ends. The germline CDR1 and CDR2 sequences are MDHEN and SYDVKM. The CDR3 consists of 13 residues.

V gene TRBV28 combines with J gene TRBJ2-3; TRBD2 aligns across 12 bases. CDR1 is MDHEN and CDR2 is SYDVKM in the germline V gene. The V gene end was trimmed by 2 bases and the J gene end by 5 bases; junction bases not matched to a gene: 8. There are 17 residues in the CDR3. The CDR3 DNA sequence: TGTGCCAGCAGTTTACCGGCTAGCGGGAGGGCCAAAGATACGCAGTATTTT. It specifies CASSLPASGRAKDTQYF.

The V call is TRBV29-1, the J call TRBJ2-3; TRBD1 matches at 7 bases. Germline values: CDR1 SQVTM, CDR2 ANQGSEA. Germline trimming cut 4 bases from V and 2 bases from J; bases unmatched to any gene: 6. There are 14 residues in the CDR3. This CDR3 reads CSVAGQTSTDTQYF. The CDR3, as DNA: TGCAGCGTTGCGGGACAGACCTCCACAGATACGCAGTATTTT.

This clone was recorded a few times. The V call is TRBV28, the J call TRBJ1-1, with 8 bases aligning to TRBD1. Germline values: CDR1 MDHEN, CDR2 SYDVKM. Trimming took 4 bases from V and 2 from J; bases not matched to a gene: 3. This CDR3 has 14 amino acids. The DNA of the CDR3 is TGTGCCAGCAGTTGGGACAGGAGAAACACTGAAGCTTTCTTT. Translating it yields CASSWDRRNTEAFF.

The chain is built from TRBV5-1 and TRBJ2-1; 8 nucleotides align to TRBD2. The ends lost 2 bases at V and 3 bases at J; junction bases unmatched: 1. The CDR3 spans 14 residues. Germline lookup yields CDR1 SGHRS and CDR2 YFSETQ. In nucleotides, the CDR3 is TGCGCCAGCAGCTTAGCGGGAGACTACAATGAGCAGTTCTTC. Translation gives CASSLAGDYNEQFF.

This chain links TRBV6-5 with TRBJ1-3; D unclear. The CDR3 is 12 amino acids. Trimming shortened V by 8 bases and J by 0 bases, and 5 bases separated the two germline ends. Germline V gives CDR1 MNHEY, CDR2 SVGAGI. The CDR3 DNA reads TGTGCCAGCTACTCCTCTGGAAACACCATATATTTT. Residues: CASYSSGNTIYF.

V and J are TRBV5-4 and TRBJ1-4; tentatively, D is TRBD1 (6 bases). The germline CDR1 and CDR2 sequences are SGHNT and YYREEE (reference sequence). The CDR3 is 16 residues long. V lost 1 base and J 5 bases, leaving 15 bases between the germline ends. The chain's CDR3 is CASSLTRGRGNEKLFF. The CDR3, as DNA: TGTGCCAGCAGCTTGACGCGAGGCAGGGGAAATGAAAAACTGTTTTTT.

This clone was seen only a few times. The chain is built from TRBV30 and TRBJ1-2; possible D gene TRBD1, 5 bases. Trimming removed 1 base from V and 5 bases from J, with 14 bases in between. The CDR3 loop spans 14 amino acids. CDR1 is GTSNPN, CDR2 SVGIG, per germline (reference sequence). In DNA, the CDR3 is TGTGCCTGGAGTGGCGGGGGTCTAACGTATGGCTACACCTTC. It translates to CAWSGGGLTYGYTF. Full variable domain (missing parts from reference TRBV30 and TRBJ1-2): SQTIHQWPATLVQPVGSPLSLECTVEGTSNPNLYWYRQAAGRGLQLLFYSVGIGQISSEVPQNLSASRPQDRQFILSSKKLLLSDSGFYLCAWSGGGLTYGYTFGSGTRLTVV.

This clone showed up just a few times. The chain carries TRBV30 and TRBJ1-5; no clear D. Trimming shortened V by 0 bases and J by 5 bases, and 8 bases separated the two germline ends. The CDR3 has 13 amino acids. Germline V lookup: CDR1 GTSNPN, CDR2 SVGIG (reference sequence). The CDR3 DNA follows: TGTGCCTGGAGTGTTGCGATCCATCAGCCCCAGCATTTT. Amino acid sequence: CAWSVAIHQPQHF.

The chain couples TRBV4-3 to TRBJ2-7; D is perhaps TRBD2 (7 bases). Germline-derived CDR1 and CDR2 are LGHNA and YSLEER. V was cut by 1 base and J by 2 bases, with 12 bases left in between. This CDR3 region has 15 residues. The CDR3 DNA reads TGCGCCAGCAGCCAAGTACGAGGGGGGGCCTACGAGCAGTACTTC. It translates to CASSQVRGGAYEQYF.

The chain couples TRBV5-4 to TRBJ2-5; D is possibly TRBD2 (5 bases). Germline assignment: CDR1 SGHNT and CDR2 YYREEE (reference sequence). The CDR3 is 12 residues long. V was trimmed by 4 bases and J by 3 bases, leaving 7 bases between them. The CDR3 loop reads CASSAGEETQYF. CDR3 nucleotide sequence: TGTGCCAGCAGCGCCGGGGAAGAGACCCAGTACTTC. Using reference TRBV5-4 and TRBJ2-5 for the parts outside the CDR3, the full variable domain is ETGVTQSPTHLIKTRGQQVTLRCSSQSGHNTVSWYQQALGQGPQFIFQYYREEENGRGNFPPRFSGLQFPNYSSELNVNALELDDSALYLCASSAGEETQYFGPGTRLLVL.

This chain joins TRBV28 and TRBJ2-7; 7 nucleotides match TRBD1. Looked up from germline, CDR1 is MDHEN and CDR2 is SYDVKM. V lost 5 bases and J lost 0; bases outside the gene matches: 7. CDR3 length: 15 amino acids. The CDR3 DNA follows: TGTGCCAGCAGTCTGATCAGGGGGAGCTCCTACGAGCAGTACTTC. Translating gives CASSLIRGSSYEQYF.

This clone has a handful of counts. The J gene is TRBJ2-7, the V gene TRBV9, with TRBD2 as a possible D gene (6 bases). CDR3 length: 14 amino acids. Germline CDR1 SGDLS, CDR2 YYNGEE. V was cut by 4 bases and J by 6 bases, with 17 bases left in between. This chain's CDR3 is CASSNTGTWGEQYF. As DNA, the CDR3 is TGTGCCAGCAGCAACACCGGGACTTGGGGCGAGCAGTACTTC.

The sample holds a few counts of this clone. The chain couples TRBV5-1 to TRBJ2-3; 7 bases map to TRBD2. CDR3 length: 15 residues. Per germline, CDR1 SGHRS and CDR2 YFSETQ. Trimming cost V 3 bases and J 1 base; bases outside gene matches: 5. CDR3 amino acids: CASSSSGDRTDTQYF. CDR3 nucleotide sequence: TGCGCCAGCAGCTCTAGCGGAGACCGCACAGATACGCAGTATTTT. The entire variable domain, with the rest obtained from reference TRBV5-1 and TRBJ2-3, is as follows: KAGVTQTPRYLIKTRGQQVTLSCSPISGHRSVSWYQQTPGQGLQFLFEYFSETQRNKGNFPGRFSGRQFSNSRSEMNVSTLELGDSALYLCASSSSGDRTDTQYFGPGTRLTVL.

The CDR3, as DNA: TGTGCCTGGACGCTAGACCGTTCCTATGGCTACACCTTC. Translated: CAWTLDRSYGYTF. The V and J genes are TRBV30 and TRBJ1-2; D is ambiguous. Trimming left V 4 bases short and J 4 bases short, with 13 bases between. Germline values: CDR1 GTSNPN, CDR2 SVGIG (reference sequence). CDR3 size: 13 residues.

The chain uses TRBV18 and TRBJ2-5; unclear D gene. This CDR3 is 14 amino acids long. V lost 5 bases and J 5 bases, leaving 15 bases between the germline ends. Germline CDR1 KGHSH, CDR2 LQKENI. The CDR3, as DNA: TGTGCCAGCTCAGACACGACCGAAGGCGAGACCCAGTACTTC. It is translated as CASSDTTEGETQYF.

The genes are TRBV6-5 and TRBJ1-1, with D unresolved. Germline V lookup: CDR1 MNHEY, CDR2 SVGAGI. This CDR3 has 14 amino acids. Trimming left V 6 bases short and J 4 bases short, with 15 bases between. For the CDR3, the DNA is TGTGCCAGCAGCAACGACTGGAGGAGCACTGAAGCTTTCTTT. Translating gives CASSNDWRSTEAFF.

This clone was found a few times. The chain recombines TRBV6-6 with TRBJ2-7, with 8 bases lining up with TRBD2. CDR1 and CDR2 from the germline V gene are MNHNY and SVGAGI (reference sequence). The CDR3 runs 14 residues. Germline trimming cut 5 bases from V and 1 base from J; bases unmatched to any gene: 4. Written as DNA, the CDR3 is TGTGCCAGCAGTAGCGGGAGCTGGTCCTACGAGCAGTACTTC. Its translation is CASSSGSWSYEQYF.

This clone was found a few times. The CDR3 loop reads CASSLGTSPIEKLFF. For the CDR3, the DNA is TGTGCCAGCAGCTTAGGGACAAGCCCTATTGAAAAACTGTTTTTT. The chain carries TRBV7-6 and TRBJ1-4; D is perhaps TRBD1 (5 bases). In germline, CDR1 is SGHVS, CDR2 FNYEAQ. V gave up 1 base and J gave up 7 bases, with 13 bases separating them. This CDR3 has 15 amino acids.

This clone was seen only a few times. This rearrangement joins TRBV11-1 to TRBJ2-1; D is perhaps TRBD1 (7 bases). Germline CDR1 is SGHAT and CDR2 is FQDESV (reference sequence). The CDR3 extends over 15 amino acids. Deletions cut 3 bases from V and 4 bases from J, with 13 bases between. The CDR3 DNA follows: TGTGCCAGCAGCTTTCCCAGGGGGGATTACAATGAGCAGTTCTTC. It specifies CASSFPRGDYNEQFF.

The chain combines TRBV7-9 with TRBJ2-1; 15 nucleotides align to TRBD2. Trimming at V came to 5 bases and at J to 8 bases, leaving 10 bases not matched to a gene. Germline V gene data show CDR1 as SEHNR and CDR2 as FQNEAQ (reference sequence). CDR3 size: 17 residues. Here the CDR3 reads CASSKPPGLAGGHEQFF. The CDR3 nucleotides read TGTGCCAGCAGCAAGCCCCCGGGACTAGCGGGAGGACATGAGCAGTTCTTC.

In its sample, this clone was seen a few times. This chain connects TRBV7-2 to TRBJ2-1; 10 nucleotides agree with TRBD2. The CDR3 runs to 16 residues. Trimming removed 6 bases from V and 2 bases from J; junction bases left unmatched: 7. Germline CDR1 reads SGHTA; CDR2 reads FQGNSA. This CDR3 reads CASRRLAGDPYNEQFF. CDR3 nucleotide sequence: TGTGCCAGCAGAAGGCTAGCGGGAGACCCCTACAATGAGCAGTTCTTC. The whole variable domain, filled in from reference TRBV7-2 and TRBJ2-1, reads GAGVSQSPSNKVTEKGKDVELRCDPISGHTALYWYRQSLGQGLEFLIYFQGNSAPDKSGLPSDRFSAERTGGSVSTLTIQRTQQEDSAVYLCASRRLAGDPYNEQFFGPGTRLTVL.

This clone occurred a few times. The chain employs TRBV5-1 and TRBJ1-1, with 7 bases that match TRBD1. Trimming cost V 6 bases and J 2 bases; bases outside gene matches: 10. Germline CDR1 and CDR2: SGHRS and YFSETQ. The CDR3 totals 15 residues. The CDR3 loop reads CASTLLGQINTEAFF. CDR3 DNA: TGCGCCAGCACCCTACTGGGACAGATTAACACTGAAGCTTTCTTT. The variable domain in full, completed from reference TRBV5-1 and TRBJ1-1, reads KAGVTQTPRYLIKTRGQQVTLSCSPISGHRSVSWYQQTPGQGLQFLFEYFSETQRNKGNFPGRFSGRQFSNSRSEMNVSTLELGDSALYLCASTLLGQINTEAFFGQGTRLTVV.

The chain has TRBV5-1 and TRBJ2-1; TRBD2 agrees at 7 bases. The germline gives CDR1 SGHRS, CDR2 YFSETQ. The ends lost 2 bases at V and 10 bases at J; junction bases unmatched: 3. The CDR3 totals 12 residues. CDR3 in DNA: TGCGCCAGCAGCTTTAGCGGGCAGGAGCAGTTCTTC. This encodes CASSFSGQEQFF.

This clone was counted only a few times. The V gene is TRBV7-2, the J gene TRBJ1-1, with 10 bases identical to TRBD1. This CDR3 has 15 residues. The junction had 5 bases not matched to a gene; V was cut back by 5 bases and J by 2 bases. Germline CDR1 SGHTA, CDR2 FQGNSA. CDR3 amino acids: CASSRRDRGNTEAFF. In nucleotides, the CDR3 is TGTGCCAGCAGCCGCCGGGACAGGGGAAACACTGAAGCTTTCTTT.

The J gene is TRBJ2-3, the V gene TRBV25-1, with 10 bases fitting TRBD2. Trimming cost V 4 bases and J 6 bases; bases outside gene matches: 10. CDR3 size: 16 residues. Germline V gives CDR1 MGHDK, CDR2 SYGVNS. The CDR3 DNA is TGTGCCAGCAGTGCTCCTCTAGCGGGAGCTGGGGATACGCAGTATTTT. As protein: CASSAPLAGAGDTQYF.